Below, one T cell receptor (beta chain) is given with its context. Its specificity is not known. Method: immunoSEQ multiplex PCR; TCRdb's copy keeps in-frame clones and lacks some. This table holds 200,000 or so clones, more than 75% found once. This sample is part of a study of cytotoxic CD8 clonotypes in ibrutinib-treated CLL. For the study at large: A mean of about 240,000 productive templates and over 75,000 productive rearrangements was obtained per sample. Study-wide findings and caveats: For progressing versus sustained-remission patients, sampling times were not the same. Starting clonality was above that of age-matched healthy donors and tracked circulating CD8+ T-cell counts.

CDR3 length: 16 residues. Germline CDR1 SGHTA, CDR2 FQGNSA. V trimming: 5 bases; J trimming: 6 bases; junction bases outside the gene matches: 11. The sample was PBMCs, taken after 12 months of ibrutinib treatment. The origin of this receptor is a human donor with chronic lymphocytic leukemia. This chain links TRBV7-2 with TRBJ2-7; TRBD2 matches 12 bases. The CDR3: CASSPIALAGGPEQYF. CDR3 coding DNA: TGTGCCAGCAGCCCGATTGCTCTAGCGGGGGGGCCCGAGCAGTACTTC.